This T cell receptor beta chain came from a study of PD-1 blockade in classical Hodgkin lymphoma. As for the study in general: With a 2-week interval, patients received intravenous nivolumab at 3 mg/kg.

Germline V gene sequence: CDR1 MGHDK, CDR2 SYGVNS. V was trimmed by 7 bases and J by 5 bases, leaving 14 bases between them. The CDR3 extends over 13 amino acids. Patients all relapsed after autologous stem cell transplantation, and there was variation in brentuximab vedotin exposure. Profiling relied on immunoSEQ multiplex PCR, and the TCRdb table lists in-frame clones only, not all of them. There are fewer than 30,000 clones in the sample; roughly 83% occur only once, and 20% to 25% lies in the top ten. About this clone itself: The antigen is undetermined.

Study-wide results and caveats: Repertoire differences lack defined causes, possibly disease activity or prior therapy. Complete responders' diversity at baseline resembled that of newly diagnosed patients. Later analyses included only patients treated at least 1 year post-ASCT.

This clonotype was obtained from a human donor with classical Hodgkin lymphoma. Material: peripheral blood mononuclear cells (PBMCs), obtained before the second cycle of nivolumab. The chain has TRBV25-1 and TRBJ1-2, with a tentative D call TRBD1 (5 bases). The DNA for the CDR3 is TGTGCCAGCATGCTTGGAGCAGGGTATGGCTACACCTTC. This codes for CASMLGAGYGYTF.